The next 32 T cell receptor beta chains were all read from a single sample in a study of spatial heterogeneity in lung cancer. TCRdb called the 5' RACE reads again in MiXCR, with one record for every CDR3 protein. This sample has tens of thousands of distinct CDR3 sequences, with about 14% found just once. Sample time point: sample taken at primary tumor resection. Frozen PBMC, nontumor lung or tumor provided whole RNA, which was sequenced unsorted. The specimen comprised PBMCs, sampled at surgery. These receptors were obtained from a male donor with early-stage non-small cell lung cancer.

The V call is TRBV7-2, the J call TRBJ2-3; 8 bases map to TRBD1. CDR1 is SGHTA and CDR2 is FQGNSA in the germline V gene. The V and J ends lost 3 bases and 7 bases, in that order; junction bases with no gene match: 12. This CDR3 spans 16 amino acids. The DNA for the CDR3 is TGTGCCAGCAGCTTGGGTCCGGGACAGGCACAAAATACGCAGTATTTT. Protein sequence: CASSLGPGQAQNTQYF.

This clonotype appeared many times. The chain has TRBV20-1 and TRBJ2-2; 7 nucleotides agree with TRBD2. V was clipped by 0 bases and J by 7 bases; unmatched bases: 5. The CDR3 spans 14 residues. CDR1 is DFQATT and CDR2 is SNEGSKA in the germline V gene (reference sequence). CDR3 nucleotides: TGCAGTGCTAGAGATCGGGAGGCGGGCGGGGAGCTGTTTTTT. Translated, it gives CSARDREAGGELFF.

The V and J genes are TRBV9 and TRBJ1-1; D unresolved. This CDR3 contains 13 residues. Germline-derived CDR1 and CDR2 are SGDLS and YYNGEE. V lost 0 bases, J lost 5 bases, and 8 bases lay in between. The CDR3 sequence: CASSVGLQTEAFF. The CDR3 nucleotides read TGTGCCAGCAGCGTAGGGCTCCAAACTGAAGCTTTCTTT.

The table lists this clonotype with a few counts. V is TRBV5-1 and J is TRBJ1-3, with D possibly matching TRBD1 (6 bases). This CDR3 spans 15 amino acids. Between the trimmed V and J ends, which lost 0 bases and 4 bases, there was a span of 11 bases. The germline V gene has CDR1 SGHRS and CDR2 YFSETQ. CDR3 region: CASSLAGAEGNTIYF. The CDR3, as DNA: TGCGCCAGCAGCTTGGCAGGGGCAGAAGGAAACACCATATATTTT.

This clonotype showed up many times. The rearrangement links TRBV9 to TRBJ1-2; D is undetermined. Germline CDR1 and CDR2: SGDLS and YYNGEE. The CDR3 is made up of 13 amino acids. Trimming cost V 0 bases and J 4 bases, with 7 bases left between them. In DNA, the CDR3 is TGTGCCAGCAGCGTAGAGGAGGGCTATGGCTACACCTTC. It translates to CASSVEEGYGYTF.

V usage is TRBV20-1 and J usage is TRBJ2-7; 8 bases map to TRBD2. Germline-derived CDR1 and CDR2 are DFQATT and SNEGSKA (reference sequence). J lost 2 bases, V lost 6 bases, and 12 bases had no gene match. This CDR3 comprises 15 residues. CDR3 protein: CSAFQIAGMPYEQYF. The CDR3 coding sequence is TGCAGTGCGTTCCAGATAGCGGGAATGCCCTACGAGCAGTACTTC.

The chain links TRBV7-8 to TRBJ1-6; D ambiguous. In germline, CDR1 is SGHVS, CDR2 FQNEAQ. V was cut by 7 bases and J by 7 bases, with 17 bases left in between. The CDR3 is 15 amino acids. The chain's CDR3 is CASTISTIWNSPLHF. The CDR3 DNA sequence: TGTGCCAGCACCATTTCTACCATCTGGAATTCACCCCTCCACTTT.

The table lists this clonotype with many counts. The chain recombines TRBV19 with TRBJ1-5; no reliable D call. This CDR3 comprises 13 residues. Trimming left V 3 bases short and J 4 bases short, with 7 bases between. Per germline, CDR1 LNHDA and CDR2 SQIVND (reference sequence). The CDR3 DNA is TGTGCCAGTAGTATCGGGCGAAATCAGCCCCAGCATTTT. Protein product: CASSIGRNQPQHF.

The gene calls are TRBV7-2 and TRBJ2-7; TRBD1 matches at 7 bases. V lost 9 bases to trimming and J lost 7 bases; unmatched junction nucleotides: 15. Germline CDR1 reads SGHTA; CDR2 reads FQGNSA. The CDR3 has 14 residues. The CDR3 here is CARGPAGGMGEQYF. DNA for the CDR3: TGTGCCAGGGGGCCCGCAGGGGGTATGGGAGAGCAGTACTTC.

The chain carries TRBV4-1 and TRBJ2-6; no clear D. V was shortened by 4 bases and J by 0 bases, with 7 bases between the two germline ends. Germline V gene data show CDR1 as MGHRA and CDR2 as YSYEKL. The CDR3 is 15 residues long. The CDR3 region has the DNA TGCGCCAGCAGCCGCCAGGTCTCTGGGGCCAACGTCCTGACTTTC. Translated, it gives CASSRQVSGANVLTF.

This clonotype has a count of ten or more. This chain connects TRBV12-3 or TRBV12-4 to TRBJ1-1, with D possibly TRBD1 on 5 matching bases. This CDR3 comprises 11 residues. V lost 1 base and J 10 bases, leaving 7 bases between the germline ends. The CDR3 loop reads CASSLEGTAFF. CDR3 DNA sequence: TGTGCCAGCAGTTTAGAGGGGACAGCTTTCTTT.

Only a few counts were recorded for this clonotype. V and J are TRBV10-3 and TRBJ2-7; TRBD2 matches at 14 bases. Trimming removed 6 bases from V and 5 bases from J; junction bases left unmatched: 12. The germline CDR1 and CDR2 sequences are ENHRY and SYGVKD. The CDR3 has 17 residues. This CDR3 is CAISQWTSGRSGDEQYF. For the CDR3, the DNA is TGTGCCATCAGCCAATGGACTAGCGGGAGGTCGGGTGACGAGCAGTACTTC.

This chain joins TRBV2 and TRBJ1-3; D unresolved. V lost 8 bases to trimming and J lost 6 bases, with 14 bases between them. CDR3 length: 13 residues. CDR1 and CDR2 (germline): SNHLY, FYNNEI. The CDR3 spells CASAGPGENTIYF. The CDR3 nucleotides read TGTGCCAGCGCCGGACCTGGGGAAAACACCATATATTTT. The full variable domain, in which reference TRBV2 and TRBJ1-3 provide the parts outside the CDR3, is EPEVTQTPSHQVTQMGQEVILRCVPISNHLYFYWYRQILGQKVEFLVSFYNNEISEKSEIFDDQFSVERPDGSNFTLKIRSTKLEDSAMYFCASAGPGENTIYFGEGSWLTVV.

V usage is TRBV3-1 and J usage is TRBJ2-3; 11 bases are a match to TRBD2. This CDR3 has 16 residues. The V gene end was trimmed by 0 bases and the J gene end by 6 bases; junction bases not matched to a gene: 5. CDR1 is LGHDT and CDR2 is YNNKEL in the germline V gene (reference sequence). CDR3 nucleotide sequence: TGTGCCAGCAGCCAAGAGCTAGCGGGAGGTGGGGATACGCAGTATTTT. Its translation: CASSQELAGGGDTQYF.

Many counts were recorded for this clonotype. A read error may produce the germline difference seen at one junction end. The chain uses TRBV3-1 and TRBJ1-1; D is unclear. Germline V gene lookup returns CDR1 LGHDT and CDR2 YNNKEL (reference sequence). CDR3 length equals 17 residues. CDR3 in amino acids: CASTQGLILSMNTEAFF. The DNA of the CDR3 is TGTGCCAGCACCCAAGGCCTTATACTTTCTATGAACACTGAAGCTTTCTTT.

The table lists this clonotype with a few counts. The rearrangement uses TRBV5-6 and TRBJ1-1, with 7 bases aligning to TRBD1. V lost 0 bases and J lost 4; bases outside the gene matches: 3. Germline CDR1 and CDR2: SGHDT and YYEEEE. The CDR3 is made up of 14 amino acids. The CDR3 DNA sequence: TGTGCCAGCAGCTTGGGGTACAGGGGCACTGAAGCTTTCTTT. Its translation: CASSLGYRGTEAFF.

There are a few counts of this clonotype. CDR3 loop: CASSLTYNREYGDEQYF. CDR3 in DNA: TGTGCCAGCAGCCTAACTTACAACAGGGAGTATGGTGACGAGCAGTACTTC. The V and J genes are TRBV3-2 and TRBJ2-7; the DNA was not compared with TRBD1, the D call given in the table. TRBV3-2 constitutes a pseudogene. This CDR3 spans 17 amino acids.

This clonotype has ten or more counts. The rearrangement joins TRBV7-2 to TRBJ1-1; D is unclear. The CDR3 consists of 14 residues. Looked up from germline, CDR1 is SGHTA and CDR2 is FQGNSA. Trimming removed 0 bases at V and 7 bases at J, with 12 bases between. CDR3 region: CASSLAFGPNEAFF. DNA of the CDR3: TGTGCCAGCAGCTTAGCTTTCGGACCTAATGAAGCTTTCTTT.

This clonotype was seen repeatedly, ten times or more. The chain is built from TRBV10-3 and TRBJ1-2; the D is unclear. Deletions cut 6 bases from V and 9 bases from J, with 11 bases between. In germline, CDR1 is ENHRY, CDR2 SYGVKD. The CDR3 spans 11 residues. The CDR3 DNA follows: TGTGCCATCAGCGAGGGAGGAAGCTACACCTTC. Translating gives CAISEGGSYTF.

This clonotype was counted a few times. The V call is TRBV30, the J call TRBJ2-1, with 9 bases matching TRBD2. V was pared by 4 bases and J by 0 bases, with 10 bases of the junction left unmatched. Germline V gives CDR1 GTSNPN, CDR2 SVGIG (reference sequence). CDR3 length: 17 amino acids. The CDR3 nucleotides read TGTGCCTGGAAAGGGATAGCGGGAGAGAGCTCCTACAATGAGCAGTTCTTC. Translating it yields CAWKGIAGESSYNEQFF.

There are a few counts of this clonotype. The chain links TRBV30 to TRBJ1-1; D gene unclear. The CDR3 is 14 amino acids. Trimming cost V 3 bases and J 1 base, with 12 bases left between them. Per germline, CDR1 GTSNPN and CDR2 SVGIG (reference sequence). The chain's CDR3 is CAWSSPPPNTEAFF. The CDR3 DNA reads as TGTGCCTGGAGCTCCCCCCCCCCGAACACTGAAGCTTTCTTT.

The gene calls are TRBV2 and TRBJ1-1; D gene uncertain. Germline V gene sequence: CDR1 SNHLY, CDR2 FYNNEI. Trimming shortened V by 3 bases and J by 4 bases, and 9 bases separated the two germline ends. The CDR3 has 13 residues. CDR3 loop: CASSDQGFTEAFF. The CDR3 bases are TGTGCCAGCAGTGATCAAGGGTTCACTGAAGCTTTCTTT.

This clonotype was counted at least ten times. The chain employs TRBV9 and TRBJ1-5; unclear D gene. V gave up 0 bases and J gave up 5 bases, with 6 bases separating them. Germline V gives CDR1 SGDLS, CDR2 YYNGEE. This CDR3 is built from 13 residues. The CDR3 sequence: CASSVDGDQPQHF. CDR3 coding DNA: TGTGCCAGCAGCGTAGACGGTGATCAGCCCCAGCATTTT.

This clonotype was counted many times. The chain joins TRBV29-1 to TRBJ2-2; D is unresolved. This CDR3 is 12 amino acids long. Germline lookup yields CDR1 SQVTM and CDR2 ANQGSEA. V was cut by 7 bases and J by 6 bases, with 12 bases left in between. The CDR3 loop is CSAAIIPGELFF. In DNA, the CDR3 is TGCAGCGCAGCCATAATCCCCGGGGAGCTGTTTTTT.

This clonotype was counted at least ten times. The chain uses TRBV12-3 or TRBV12-4 and TRBJ2-5; 9 nucleotides align to TRBD2. The junction had 8 bases not matched to a gene; V was cut back by 4 bases and J by 5 bases. CDR3 length equals 15 residues. CDR3 DNA sequence: TGTGCCAGCAGTTCGACTAGCGGCCAGCGGGAGACCCAGTACTTC. The encoded protein is CASSSTSGQRETQYF.

This clonotype was observed a handful of times. The chain uses TRBV7-2 and TRBJ2-7, with D perhaps assigned TRBD1 or TRBD2 (6 bases each). Germline V gives CDR1 SGHTA, CDR2 FQGNSA. V was cut by 3 bases and J by 0 bases, with 12 bases left in between. This CDR3 is built from 15 residues. This chain's CDR3 is CASSFGGHNSYEQYF. CDR3 sequence (DNA): TGTGCCAGCAGCTTTGGGGGGCACAACTCCTACGAGCAGTACTTC.

Ten or more counts support this clonotype. The J gene is TRBJ2-3, the V gene TRBV6-5; TRBD2 might be the D (5 bases). This CDR3 has 16 residues. V was pared by 0 bases and J by 4 bases, with 14 bases between. Germline V gene lookup returns CDR1 MNHEY and CDR2 SVGAGI. CDR3 sequence reads: CASSYSWTLLADTQYF. CDR3 bases: TGTGCCAGCAGTTACTCGTGGACTCTGTTGGCAGATACGCAGTATTTT.

This clonotype was detected many times. The chain is built from TRBV28 and TRBJ1-5; D remains unclear. The CDR3 runs to 14 residues. The germline V gene encodes CDR1 MDHEN and CDR2 SYDVKM. V was pared by 7 bases and J by 0 bases, with 10 bases between. CDR3 nucleotide sequence: TGTGCCAGCAACCTACTCCTTAGCAATCAGCCCCAGCATTTT. Amino acids: CASNLLLSNQPQHF.

The chain has TRBV5-4 and TRBJ2-1; either TRBD1 or TRBD2 may supply D (5 bases each). Looked up from germline, CDR1 is SGHNT and CDR2 is YYREEE (reference sequence). Trimming shortened V by 0 bases and J by 7 bases, and 11 bases separated the two germline ends. This CDR3 comprises 14 residues. CDR3: CASSLDGARNEQFF. CDR3 bases: TGTGCCAGCAGCTTGGACGGGGCGAGGAATGAGCAGTTCTTC.

The rearrangement links TRBV20-1 to TRBJ1-1; D perhaps matches TRBD1 (5 bases). The germline gives CDR1 DFQATT, CDR2 SNEGSKA (reference sequence). V was shortened by 0 bases and J by 3 bases, with 8 bases between the two germline ends. The CDR3 has 13 residues. This chain's CDR3 is CSARDRGHTEAFF. CDR3 bases: TGCAGTGCTAGAGATCGGGGACACACTGAAGCTTTCTTT.

This clonotype was recorded a few times. The V gene is TRBV11-1, the J gene TRBJ2-7, with a weak D call TRBD1 (5 bases). The germline V gene encodes CDR1 SGHAT and CDR2 FQDESV (reference sequence). Trimming left V 5 bases short and J 2 bases short, with 16 bases between. There are 15 residues in the CDR3. CDR3 sequence reads: CASSPRGARAYEQYF. In nucleotides, the CDR3 is TGTGCCAGCAGCCCCCGTGGGGCCAGGGCCTACGAGCAGTACTTC.

This rearrangement joins TRBV20-1 to TRBJ2-7; D unresolved. V was trimmed by 3 bases and J by 5 bases, leaving 17 bases between them. The CDR3 totals 14 residues. The V gene's germline CDR1 is DFQATT and CDR2 SNEGSKA (reference sequence). CDR3 amino acids: CSASLSWSSHEQYF. The CDR3 nucleotides read TGCAGTGCTAGTCTCTCTTGGAGTTCCCACGAGCAGTACTTC.